This T cell receptor (beta chain) is drawn from a study of radiation and T cells in renal cell carcinoma (dated by TCRdb to 2018 to 2021). In terms of the full investigation: Samples came from a clinical trial, in which primary renal cell carcinomas received 15 Gy stereotactic body radiation therapy followed by nephrectomy 4 weeks later. TCR beta sequencing covered 53 samples in total, comprising some 26 tumors and 27 peripheral blood samples. Across all 50 or so samples, several million unique CDR3 nucleotide sequences, encoding 2,658,974 unique CDR3 amino acid sequences, were identified.

Following the manufacturer's recommendations, the immunoSEQ kit was used to generate TCR beta libraries from genomic DNA. For library preparation, a first multiplex PCR was performed with proprietary primers, followed by a second PCR in which unique barcodes were added, and bead cleanups were performed after each round. Each sample batch included a kit-provided positive control reaction and a negative control reaction. The final libraries underwent checking on an Agilent 4200 TapeStation D1000 ScreenTape, volumetric pooling, and quantification by qPCR. Sequencing ran on an Illumina NextSeq500 with a MidOutput 150-cycle cartridge, using 156 Read1 and 15 Index1 cycles with kit custom primers. The pooled library was loaded at about 1 pM, with a roughly 20% PhiX control spiked in. As for the original processing: Vendor-processed data were analyzed in R, and a clonotype was defined as all T cells sharing the same CDR3 nucleotide sequence. For clone abundance analyses, frequencies were normalized to the 10,000 most abundant clones per sample. Public T cell clones, which averaged fewer than five per sample, were removed prior to analysis. A difference in abundance of at least 32-fold between compartments was used to define tumor-enriched and baseline blood-enriched clonotypes. A beta-binomial differential abundance model was used to identify clonotypes that expanded or contracted between blood time points. Tumor-blood repertoire similarity was measured with the Baroni-Urbani and Buser coefficient, and groups were compared using two-tailed Wilcoxon tests in R. TCRdb stores this immuneACCESS table with in-frame sequences only. Part of the clones is absent; in the studies checked, under half of the shortfall reflects unresolved V genes, and no reason is known for the rest. The DNA gave D and trimming, while V, J and clone size come from that table. This sample comprises 150,000 to 190,000 clones, over 80% of them detected only once. In total, the top ten clones hold 10% to 15% of the sample.

Trimming removed 2 bases from V and 9 bases from J, leaving 10 bases between the germline ends. The CDR3 covers 12 residues, taking in both the cysteine and the phenylalanine. Just CDR3 DNA is preserved here, 36 bases in frame from base 1. Looking up the germline V gene (reference sequence) yields CDR1 MNHNY and CDR2 SVGAGI. Here is what the overall study found, with its caveats: Because pretreatment tumor biopsies were not available, the baseline intratumoral presence of clonotypes could not be determined. In blood, the top tumor clonotypes increased from baseline to 2 weeks after radiation and then shrank by 4 weeks, which suggests a temporary expansion of tumor-resident clones. Tracking of blood repertoire dynamics stopped at about 4 weeks after treatment, with no follow-up past that point. With a single-armed trial design, the study had no way to address how radiation dose or scheduling affects the TCR repertoire.

Note on this clone: Its binding antigen is unknown. No base quality values were provided; no much bigger clone lies one nucleotide off.

According to the study, the label for this sample's time point signals: blood 2 weeks post-SBRT. Taken with the paper, the label for treatment or condition translates to: 15 Gy SBRT to primary tumor, nephrectomy 4 weeks later. To follow tumor-enriched clonotypes, peripheral blood was collected serially from radiation-treated patients at baseline and again at 2 weeks and 4 weeks after SBRT. All patients had renal cell carcinoma with clear cell pathology. The QIAamp DNA Blood Mini Kit (Qiagen) was used to prepare genomic DNA for TCR sequencing. The analyses included only samples that passed all quality control checks.

The clonotype originates from a woman aged 45-60 years with renal cell carcinoma. The source was blood, collected from a patient whose treatment included radiotherapy and nephrectomy. The rearranged segments are TRBV6-6 and TRBJ1-2, with the D segment identity uncertain. The DNA sequence reads TGTGCCAGCAGTTACCGAGGTCCCCGCTACACCTTC. Translated, this gives CASSYRGPRYTF.